This TCR beta chain was identified in a study of CXCR3-negative and CXCR3-positive naive CD8 T cells. Study-wide results and limits: Diversity in memory CD8+ cells fell much lower than the comparably high levels seen in both naive subsets. Against CXCR3-negative naive cells, CXCR3-positive naive cells showed more hydrophobic TRB CDR3s.

CDR1 and CDR2 from the germline V gene are SSHAT and FNYEAQ (reference sequence). The CDR3 has 13 residues. Those CD8+ T cells considered naive were CD45RO-CCR7+CD27+CD95-. As to this clonotype: Its antigen is as yet unknown.

TRB cDNA was prepared as libraries by UMI-labeled 5' RACE. TCRdb reprocessed the 5' RACE reads, with one entry per CDR3 protein and no DNA. This sample's table reports 150,000 or so distinct CDR3 sequences. The receptor was isolated from a human donor in good health. Some clones in this sample may be carry-over from other donors' samples. The chain links TRBV7-7 to TRBJ2-3; TCRdb names TRBD2, which stays unverified in the absence of DNA. Specimen: naive CXCR3+ CD8+ T cells from blood. Subset noted: CD45RO-CCR7+CD27+CD95- naive CD8+ T cells expressing CXCR3 (TNR3+). The CDR3 region is CASSLIPPDTQYF. Full variable domain (outside the CDR3, taken from reference TRBV7-7 and TRBJ2-3): GAGVSQSPRYKVTKRGQDVTLRCDPISSHATLYWYQQALGQGPEFLTYFNYEAQPDKSGLPSDRFSAERPEGSISTLTIQRTEQRDSAMYRCASSLIPPDTQYFGPGTRLTVL.